These 5 T cell receptor beta chains originate from one sample sequenced in a study of shared clonotypes between healthy human individuals. Data came from immunoSEQ multiplex PCR; TCRdb stores just in-frame clones and leaves some out. The sample has over a million clones, more than 95% seen once; the top ten hold roughly 1.2%. The sequenced sample consisted of naive CD4+ T cells sorted from blood. Specified subset: CD45RA+ positively selected. The receptors derive from a man aged 25-45 years in good health.

V gene TRBV7-9 combines with J gene TRBJ2-2; D call uncertain. V lost 5 bases and J 6 bases, leaving 22 bases between the germline ends. Looked up from germline, CDR1 is SEHNR and CDR2 is FQNEAQ (reference sequence). The CDR3 has 17 residues. The CDR3: CASSRTAQAQFPGELFF. The DNA for the CDR3 is TGTGCCAGCAGCCGAACGGCCCAAGCCCAATTTCCCGGGGAGCTGTTTTTT. The whole variable domain, filled in from reference TRBV7-9 and TRBJ2-2, reads DTGVSQNPRHKITKRGQNVTFRCDPISEHNRLYWYRQTLGQGPEFLTYFQNEAQLEKSRLLSDRFSAERPKGSFSTLEIQRTEQGDSAMYLCASSRTAQAQFPGELFFGEGSRLTVL.

The chain joins TRBV6-5 to TRBJ2-5; 9 nucleotides match TRBD2. This CDR3 comprises 15 residues. Germline-derived CDR1 and CDR2 are MNHEY and SVGAGI. Trimming cost V 6 bases and J 1 base; bases outside gene matches: 6. The CDR3 DNA reads as TGTGCCAGCAGACCTCGACTAGCGGCCCAAGAGACCCAGTACTTC. This gives the protein CASRPRLAAQETQYF.

This clone came up once. The chain is built from TRBV6-6 and TRBJ1-1; no firm D call. V lost 6 bases and J 5 bases, leaving 10 bases between the germline ends. Germline V gives CDR1 MNHNY, CDR2 SVGAGI (reference sequence). This CDR3 has 12 residues. This CDR3 is CASRIGRTEAFF. The CDR3 nucleotides read TGTGCCAGCAGGATTGGGCGGACTGAAGCTTTCTTT.

The V call is TRBV18, the J call TRBJ1-1; tentative D call: TRBD1 (6 bases). Trimming stripped 3 bases from V and 3 bases from J, with 11 bases between. This CDR3 is 14 amino acids long. Germline V gives CDR1 KGHSH, CDR2 LQKENI. The CDR3 region is CASSPTGWDTEAFF. The CDR3 DNA reads TGTGCCAGCTCACCCACAGGGTGGGACACTGAAGCTTTCTTT. Variable domain in full (rest from reference TRBV18 and TRBJ1-1): NAGVMQNPRHLVRRRGQEARLRCSPMKGHSHVYWYRQLPEEGLKFMVYLQKENIIDESGMPKERFSAEFPKEGPSILRIQQVVRGDSAAYFCASSPTGWDTEAFFGQGTRLTVV.

The chain joins TRBV28 to TRBJ2-1; 15 nucleotides line up with TRBD2. This CDR3 comprises 16 residues. V shed 4 bases, J shed 7 bases, and the junction held 5 bases outside the gene matches. CDR1 and CDR2 (germline): MDHEN, SYDVKM. The chain's CDR3 is CASSSGLAGGKNEQFF. In nucleotides, the CDR3 is TGTGCCAGCAGTTCCGGACTAGCGGGGGGGAAGAATGAGCAGTTCTTC.